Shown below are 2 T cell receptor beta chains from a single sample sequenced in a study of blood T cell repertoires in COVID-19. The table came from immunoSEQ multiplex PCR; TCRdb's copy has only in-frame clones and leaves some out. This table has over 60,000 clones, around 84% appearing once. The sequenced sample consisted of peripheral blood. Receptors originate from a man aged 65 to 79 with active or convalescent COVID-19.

For the CDR3, the DNA is TGCGCCAGCAGCTTGGGGCCAGCGGGGAACCAAGAGACCCAGTACTTC. The encoded protein is CASSLGPAGNQETQYF. The chain has TRBV5-1 and TRBJ2-5; 7 bases are a match to TRBD2. Unmatched junction bases numbered 5, after V lost 0 bases and J lost 0 bases. Germline CDR1 is SGHRS and CDR2 is YFSETQ. There are 16 residues in the CDR3.

The CDR3 nucleotides are TGCGCCAGCAGCTTGGCAGGACAGGTAATCCCAGAGACCCAGTACTTC. Its translation is CASSLAGQVIPETQYF. This chain joins TRBV5-1 and TRBJ2-5, with 7 bases aligning to TRBD1. The junction had 9 bases not matched to a gene; V was cut back by 0 bases and J by 4 bases. The CDR3 has 16 amino acids. CDR1 is SGHRS, CDR2 YFSETQ, per germline.